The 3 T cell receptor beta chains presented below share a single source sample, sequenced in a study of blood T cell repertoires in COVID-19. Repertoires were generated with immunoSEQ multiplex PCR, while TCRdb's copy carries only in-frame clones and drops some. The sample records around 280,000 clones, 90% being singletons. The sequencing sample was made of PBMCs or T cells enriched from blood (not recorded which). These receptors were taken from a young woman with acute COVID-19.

The CDR3 loop reads CASSPQGEVEKLFF. The CDR3 bases are TGTGCCAGCAGTCCCCAGGGGGAGGTCGAAAAACTGTTTTTT. V is TRBV6-5 and J is TRBJ1-4; TRBD1 agrees at 7 bases. Germline V gives CDR1 MNHEY, CDR2 SVGAGI. CDR3 size: 14 residues. The J segment lost 8 bases and the V segment lost 5 bases, leaving 8 bases of the junction unmatched.

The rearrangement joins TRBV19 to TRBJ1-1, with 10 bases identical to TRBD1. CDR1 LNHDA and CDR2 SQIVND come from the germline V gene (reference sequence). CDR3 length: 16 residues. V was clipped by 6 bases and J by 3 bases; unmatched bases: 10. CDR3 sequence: CASRVSGQGIYTEAFF. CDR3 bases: TGTGCCAGTAGGGTATCGGGACAGGGGATTTACACTGAAGCTTTCTTT. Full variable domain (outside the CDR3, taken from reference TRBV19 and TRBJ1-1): DGGITQSPKYLFRKEGQNVTLSCEQNLNHDAMYWYRQDPGQGLRLIYYSQIVNDFQKGDIAEGYSVSREKKESFPLTVTSAQKNPTAFYLCASRVSGQGIYTEAFFGQGTRLTVV.

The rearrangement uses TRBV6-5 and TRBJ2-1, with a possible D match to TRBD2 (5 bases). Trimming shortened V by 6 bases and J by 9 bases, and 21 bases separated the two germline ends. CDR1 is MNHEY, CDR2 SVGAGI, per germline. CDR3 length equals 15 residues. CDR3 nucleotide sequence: TGTGCCAGCAGAACCCCTACGGGCCCACGGGGTGAGCAGTTCTTC. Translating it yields CASRTPTGPRGEQFF.